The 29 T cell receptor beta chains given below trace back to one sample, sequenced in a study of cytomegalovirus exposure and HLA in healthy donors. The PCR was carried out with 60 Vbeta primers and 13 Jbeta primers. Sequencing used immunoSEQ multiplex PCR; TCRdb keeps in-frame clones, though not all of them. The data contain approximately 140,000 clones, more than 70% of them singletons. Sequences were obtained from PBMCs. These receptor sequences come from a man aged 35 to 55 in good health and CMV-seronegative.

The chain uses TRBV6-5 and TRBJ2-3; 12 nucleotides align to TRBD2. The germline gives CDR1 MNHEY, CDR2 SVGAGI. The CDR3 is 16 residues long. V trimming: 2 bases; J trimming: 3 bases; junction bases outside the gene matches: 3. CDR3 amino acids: CASSYLAGGMTDTQYF. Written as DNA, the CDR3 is TGTGCCAGCAGTTACCTAGCGGGGGGGATGACAGATACGCAGTATTTT.

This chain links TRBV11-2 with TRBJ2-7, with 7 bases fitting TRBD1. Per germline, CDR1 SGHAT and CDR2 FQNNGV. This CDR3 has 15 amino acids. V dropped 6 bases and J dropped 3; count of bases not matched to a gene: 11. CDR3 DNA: TGTGCCAGCAGGGGAAACACGGGACAGAGCTACGAGCAGTACTTC. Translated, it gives CASRGNTGQSYEQYF.

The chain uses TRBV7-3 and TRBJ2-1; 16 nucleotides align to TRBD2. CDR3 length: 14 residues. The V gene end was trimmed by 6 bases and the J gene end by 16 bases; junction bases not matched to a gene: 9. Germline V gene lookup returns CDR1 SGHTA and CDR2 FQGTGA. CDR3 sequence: CASSVGLAGGQVFF. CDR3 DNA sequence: TGTGCCAGCAGTGTGGGACTAGCGGGGGGGCAGGTTTTCTTC.

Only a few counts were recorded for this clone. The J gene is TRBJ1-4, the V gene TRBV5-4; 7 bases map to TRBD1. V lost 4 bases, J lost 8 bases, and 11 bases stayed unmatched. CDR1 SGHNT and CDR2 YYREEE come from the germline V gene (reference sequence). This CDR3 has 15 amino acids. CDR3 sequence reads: CASSALTGAGEKLFF. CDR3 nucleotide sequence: TGTGCCAGCAGCGCACTCACAGGGGCGGGAGAAAAACTGTTTTTT.

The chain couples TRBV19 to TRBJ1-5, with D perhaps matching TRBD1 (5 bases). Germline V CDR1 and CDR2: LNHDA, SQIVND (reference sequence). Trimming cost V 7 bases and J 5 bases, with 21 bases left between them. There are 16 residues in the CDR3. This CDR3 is CASNPGGDGGYQPQHF. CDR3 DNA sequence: TGTGCCAGTAACCCAGGAGGGGACGGCGGATATCAGCCCCAGCATTTT.

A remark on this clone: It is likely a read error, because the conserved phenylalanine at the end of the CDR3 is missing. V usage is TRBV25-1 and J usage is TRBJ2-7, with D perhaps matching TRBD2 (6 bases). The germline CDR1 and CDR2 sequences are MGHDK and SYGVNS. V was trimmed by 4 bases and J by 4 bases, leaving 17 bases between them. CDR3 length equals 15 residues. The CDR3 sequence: CASSASGGPRYEQYL. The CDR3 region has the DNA TGTGCCAGCAGTGCCTCCGGGGGACCCAGGTACGAGCAGTACCTC.

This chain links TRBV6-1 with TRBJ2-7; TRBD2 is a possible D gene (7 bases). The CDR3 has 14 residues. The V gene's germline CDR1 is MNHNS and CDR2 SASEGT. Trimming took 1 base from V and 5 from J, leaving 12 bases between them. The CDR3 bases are TGTGCCAGCAGTGAAGACGGGGGGCAGGACGAGCAGTACTTC. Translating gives CASSEDGGQDEQYF.

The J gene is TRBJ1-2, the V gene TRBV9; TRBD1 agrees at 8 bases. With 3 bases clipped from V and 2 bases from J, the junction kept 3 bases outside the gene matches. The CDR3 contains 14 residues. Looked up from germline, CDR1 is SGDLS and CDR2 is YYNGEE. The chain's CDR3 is CASSAGGGNYGYTF. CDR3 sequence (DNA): TGTGCCAGCAGCGCAGGGGGCGGAAACTATGGCTACACCTTC. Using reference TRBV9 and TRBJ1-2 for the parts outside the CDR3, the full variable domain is DSGVTQTPKHLITATGQRVTLRCSPRSGDLSVYWYQQSLDQGLQFLIQYYNGEERAKGNILERFSAQQFPDLHSELNLSSLELGDSALYFCASSAGGGNYGYTFGSGTRLTVV.

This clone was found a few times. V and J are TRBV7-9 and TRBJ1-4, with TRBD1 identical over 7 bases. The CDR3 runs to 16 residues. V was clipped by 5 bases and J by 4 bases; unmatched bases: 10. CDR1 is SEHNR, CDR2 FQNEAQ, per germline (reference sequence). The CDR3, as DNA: TGTGCCAGCAGCAAGGAAGGACAGGCGTTTAATGAAAAACTGTTTTTT. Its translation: CASSKEGQAFNEKLFF.

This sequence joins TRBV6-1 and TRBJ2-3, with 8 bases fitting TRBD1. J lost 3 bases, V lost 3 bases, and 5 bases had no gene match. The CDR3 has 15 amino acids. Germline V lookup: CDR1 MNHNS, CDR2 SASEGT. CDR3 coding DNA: TGTGCCAGCAGTGATAGGACAGGGTGGACAGATACGCAGTATTTT. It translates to CASSDRTGWTDTQYF.

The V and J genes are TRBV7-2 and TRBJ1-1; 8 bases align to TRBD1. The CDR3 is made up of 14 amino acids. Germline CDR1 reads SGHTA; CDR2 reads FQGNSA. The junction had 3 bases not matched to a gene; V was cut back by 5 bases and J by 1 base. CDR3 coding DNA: TGTGCCAGCAGCCACGGACAGGGGAACACTGAAGCTTTCTTT. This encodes CASSHGQGNTEAFF.

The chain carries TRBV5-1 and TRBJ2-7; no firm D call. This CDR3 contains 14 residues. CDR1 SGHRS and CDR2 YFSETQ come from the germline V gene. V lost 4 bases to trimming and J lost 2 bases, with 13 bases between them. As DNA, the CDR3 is TGCGCCAGCAGCCCCGGTCGGTTGGCCTACGAGCAGTACTTC. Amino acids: CASSPGRLAYEQYF.

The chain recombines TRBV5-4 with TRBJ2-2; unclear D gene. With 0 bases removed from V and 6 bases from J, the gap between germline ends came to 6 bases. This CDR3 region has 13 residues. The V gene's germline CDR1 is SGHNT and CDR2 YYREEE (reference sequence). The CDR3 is CASSLDRAGELFF. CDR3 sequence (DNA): TGTGCCAGCAGCTTGGATCGCGCCGGGGAGCTGTTTTTT.

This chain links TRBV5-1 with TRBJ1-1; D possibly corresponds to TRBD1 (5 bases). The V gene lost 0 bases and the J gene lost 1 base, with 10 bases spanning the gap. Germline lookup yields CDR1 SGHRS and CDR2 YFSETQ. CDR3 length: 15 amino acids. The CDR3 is CASSLVVGGNTEAFF. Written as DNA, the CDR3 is TGCGCCAGCAGCTTGGTTGTCGGGGGGAACACTGAAGCTTTCTTT.

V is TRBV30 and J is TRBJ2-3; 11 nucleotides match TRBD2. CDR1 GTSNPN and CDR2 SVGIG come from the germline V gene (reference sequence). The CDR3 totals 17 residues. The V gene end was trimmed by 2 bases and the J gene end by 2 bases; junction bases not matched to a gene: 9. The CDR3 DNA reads TGTGCCTGGAGTAAAACTAGCGGGGGTCTCGTCACAGATACGCAGTATTTT. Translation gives CAWSKTSGGLVTDTQYF.

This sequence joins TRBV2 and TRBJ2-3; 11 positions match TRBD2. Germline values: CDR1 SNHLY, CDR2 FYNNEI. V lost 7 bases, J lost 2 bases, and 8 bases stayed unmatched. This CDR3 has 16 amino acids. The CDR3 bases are TGTGCCAGCAAATCTGCGGGACTAGCGGCCACAGATACGCAGTATTTT. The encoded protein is CASKSAGLAATDTQYF.

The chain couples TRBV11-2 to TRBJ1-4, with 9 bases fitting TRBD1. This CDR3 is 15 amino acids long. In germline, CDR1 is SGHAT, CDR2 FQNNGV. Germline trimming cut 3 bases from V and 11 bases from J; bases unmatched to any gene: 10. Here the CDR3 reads CASSFYRDREAKLFF. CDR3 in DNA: TGTGCCAGCAGCTTCTACCGGGACAGGGAGGCGAAACTGTTTTTT.

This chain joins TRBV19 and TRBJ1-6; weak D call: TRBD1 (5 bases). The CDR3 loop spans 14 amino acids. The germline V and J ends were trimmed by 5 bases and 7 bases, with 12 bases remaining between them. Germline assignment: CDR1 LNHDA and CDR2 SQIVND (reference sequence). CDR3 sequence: CASSGGGGNSPLHF. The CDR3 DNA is TGTGCCAGTAGTGGGGGAGGTGGGAATTCACCCCTCCACTTT.

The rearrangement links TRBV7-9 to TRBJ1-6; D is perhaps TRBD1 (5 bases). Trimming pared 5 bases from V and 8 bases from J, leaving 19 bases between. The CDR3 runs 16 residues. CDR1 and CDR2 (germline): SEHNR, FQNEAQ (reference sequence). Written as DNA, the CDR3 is TGTGCCAGCAGCGAAACAGGCCTCGGCCCGGATTCACCCCTCCACTTT. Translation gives CASSETGLGPDSPLHF.

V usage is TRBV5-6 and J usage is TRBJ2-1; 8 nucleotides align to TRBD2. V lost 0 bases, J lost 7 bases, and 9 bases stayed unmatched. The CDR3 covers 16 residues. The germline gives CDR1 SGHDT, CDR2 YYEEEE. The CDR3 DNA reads TGTGCCAGCAGCTTGGCTACCGCGGGGGGTGAGAATGAGCAGTTCTTC. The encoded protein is CASSLATAGGENEQFF.

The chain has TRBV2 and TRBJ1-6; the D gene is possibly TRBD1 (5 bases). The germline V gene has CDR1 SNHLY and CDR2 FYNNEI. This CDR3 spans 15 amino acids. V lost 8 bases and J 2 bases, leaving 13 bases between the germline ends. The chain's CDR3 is CASAGQSTYNSPLHF. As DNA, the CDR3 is TGTGCCAGCGCAGGGCAATCCACCTATAATTCACCCCTCCACTTT. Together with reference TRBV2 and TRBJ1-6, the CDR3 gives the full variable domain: EPEVTQTPSHQVTQMGQEVILRCVPISNHLYFYWYRQILGQKVEFLVSFYNNEISEKSEIFDDQFSVERPDGSNFTLKIRSTKLEDSAMYFCASAGQSTYNSPLHFGNGTRLTVT.

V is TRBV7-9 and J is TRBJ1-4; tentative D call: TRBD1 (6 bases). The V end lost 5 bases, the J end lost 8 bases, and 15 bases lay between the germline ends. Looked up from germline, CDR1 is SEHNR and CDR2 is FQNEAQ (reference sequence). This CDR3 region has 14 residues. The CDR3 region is CASSRQGIKEKLFF. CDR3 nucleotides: TGTGCCAGCAGCCGTCAGGGGATCAAGGAAAAACTGTTTTTT.

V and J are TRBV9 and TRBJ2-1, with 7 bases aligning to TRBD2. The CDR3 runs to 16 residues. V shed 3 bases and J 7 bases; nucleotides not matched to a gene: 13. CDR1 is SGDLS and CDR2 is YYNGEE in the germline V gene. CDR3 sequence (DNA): TGTGCCAGCAGCGCCACCGCCGGGAGCGGGGTTAATGAGCAGTTCTTC. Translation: CASSATAGSGVNEQFF.

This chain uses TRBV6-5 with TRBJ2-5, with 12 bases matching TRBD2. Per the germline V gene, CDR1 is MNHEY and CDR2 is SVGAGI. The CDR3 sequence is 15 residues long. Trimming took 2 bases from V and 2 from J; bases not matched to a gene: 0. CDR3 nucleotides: TGTGCCAGCAGTTACGGACTAGCGGGGCAAGAGACCCAGTACTTC. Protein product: CASSYGLAGQETQYF.

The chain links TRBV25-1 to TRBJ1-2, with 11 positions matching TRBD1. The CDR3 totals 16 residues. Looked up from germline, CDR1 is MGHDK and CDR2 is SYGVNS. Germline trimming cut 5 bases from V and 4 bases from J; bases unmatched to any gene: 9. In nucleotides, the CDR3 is TGTGCCAGCAGTCCTTCGGGACAGGGGGAGCTCTATGGCTACACCTTC. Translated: CASSPSGQGELYGYTF.

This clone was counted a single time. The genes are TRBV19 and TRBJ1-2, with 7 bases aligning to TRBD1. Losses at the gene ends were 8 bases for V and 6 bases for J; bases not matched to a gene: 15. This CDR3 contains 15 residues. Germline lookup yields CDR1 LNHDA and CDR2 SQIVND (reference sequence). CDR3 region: CASEGGVGLFNGYTF. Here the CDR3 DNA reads TGTGCCAGTGAAGGGGGCGTCGGGCTATTCAATGGCTACACCTTC.

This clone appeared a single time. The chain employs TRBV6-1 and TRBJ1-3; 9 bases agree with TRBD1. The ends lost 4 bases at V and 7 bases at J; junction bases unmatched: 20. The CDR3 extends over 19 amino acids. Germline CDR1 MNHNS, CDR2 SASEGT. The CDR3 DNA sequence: TGTGCCAGCAGTGCCCCCCCCGGGCGAAACAGGGGGCAGAGGAACACCATATATTTT. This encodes CASSAPPGRNRGQRNTIYF.

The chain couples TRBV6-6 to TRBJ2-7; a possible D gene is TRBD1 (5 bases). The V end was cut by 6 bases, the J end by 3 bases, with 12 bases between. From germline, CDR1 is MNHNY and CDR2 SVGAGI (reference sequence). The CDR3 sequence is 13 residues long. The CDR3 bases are TGTGCCAGCAGGATGTATCAGGGCTACGAGCAGTACTTC. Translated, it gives CASRMYQGYEQYF.

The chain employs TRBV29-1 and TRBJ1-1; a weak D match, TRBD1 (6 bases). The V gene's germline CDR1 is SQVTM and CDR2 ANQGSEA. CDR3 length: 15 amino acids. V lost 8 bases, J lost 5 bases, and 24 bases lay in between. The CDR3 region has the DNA TGCAGCACAACCCCCCCCGGGGGGGCAGGTACTGAAGCTTTCTTT. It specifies CSTTPPGGAGTEAFF.